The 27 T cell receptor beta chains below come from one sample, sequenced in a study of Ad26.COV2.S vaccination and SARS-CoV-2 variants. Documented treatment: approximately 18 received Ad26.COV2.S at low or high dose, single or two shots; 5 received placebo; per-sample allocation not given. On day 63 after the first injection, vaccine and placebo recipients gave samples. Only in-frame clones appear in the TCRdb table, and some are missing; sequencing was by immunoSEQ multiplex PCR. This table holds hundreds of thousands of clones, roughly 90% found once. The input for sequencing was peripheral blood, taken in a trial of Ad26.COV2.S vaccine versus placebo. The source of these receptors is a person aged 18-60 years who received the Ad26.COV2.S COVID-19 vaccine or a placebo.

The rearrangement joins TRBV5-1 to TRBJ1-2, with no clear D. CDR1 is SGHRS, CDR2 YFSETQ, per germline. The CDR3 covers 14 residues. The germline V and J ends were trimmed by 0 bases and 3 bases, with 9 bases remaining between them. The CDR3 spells CASSLERPDYGYTF. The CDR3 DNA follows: TGCGCCAGCAGCTTGGAGCGGCCAGACTATGGCTACACCTTC.

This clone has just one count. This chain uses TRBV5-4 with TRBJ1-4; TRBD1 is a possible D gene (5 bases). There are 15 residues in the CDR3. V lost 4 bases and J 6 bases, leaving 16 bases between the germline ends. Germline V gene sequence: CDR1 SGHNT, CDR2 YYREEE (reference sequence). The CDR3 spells CASSSRDRSYEKLFF. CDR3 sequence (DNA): TGTGCCAGCAGCAGCAGAGACAGATCCTATGAAAAACTGTTTTTT.

The CDR3 is CASSQLTYNEQFF. For the CDR3, the DNA is TGCGCCAGCAGCCAACTGACATACAATGAGCAGTTCTTC. V usage is TRBV4-3 and J usage is TRBJ2-1; no reliable D call. Trimming cost V 2 bases and J 4 bases, with 6 bases left between them. This CDR3 contains 13 residues. CDR1 and CDR2 from the germline V gene are LGHNA and YSLEER.

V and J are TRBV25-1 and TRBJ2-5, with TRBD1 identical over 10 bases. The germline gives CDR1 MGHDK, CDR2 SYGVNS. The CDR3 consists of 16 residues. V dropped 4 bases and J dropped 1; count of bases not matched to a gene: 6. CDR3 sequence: CASSGLTGGFQETQYF. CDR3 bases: TGTGCCAGCAGTGGTCTGACAGGGGGCTTCCAAGAGACCCAGTACTTC. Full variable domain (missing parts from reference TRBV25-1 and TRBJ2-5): EADIYQTPRYLVIGTGKKITLECSQTMGHDKMYWYQQDPGMELHLIHYSYGVNSTEKGDLSSESTVSRIRTEHFPLTLESARPSHTSQYLCASSGLTGGFQETQYFGPGTRLLVL.

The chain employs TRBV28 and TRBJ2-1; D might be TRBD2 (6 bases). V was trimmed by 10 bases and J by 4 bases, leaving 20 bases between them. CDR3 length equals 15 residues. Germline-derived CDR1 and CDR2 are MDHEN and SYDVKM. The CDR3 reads CATLAAKGFYNEQFF. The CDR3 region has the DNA TGTGCCACCTTAGCGGCGAAGGGCTTTTACAATGAGCAGTTCTTC.

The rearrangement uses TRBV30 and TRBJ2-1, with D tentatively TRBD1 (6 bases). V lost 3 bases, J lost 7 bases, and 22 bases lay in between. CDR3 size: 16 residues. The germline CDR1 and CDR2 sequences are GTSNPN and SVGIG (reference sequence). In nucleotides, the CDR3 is TGTGCCTGGAGAACTTTGCTCGGGGACAATTTGAATGAGCAGTTCTTC. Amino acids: CAWRTLLGDNLNEQFF. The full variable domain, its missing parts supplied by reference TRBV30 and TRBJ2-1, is SQTIHQWPATLVQPVGSPLSLECTVEGTSNPNLYWYRQAAGRGLQLLFYSVGIGQISSEVPQNLSASRPQDRQFILSSKKLLLSDSGFYLCAWRTLLGDNLNEQFFGPGTRLTVL.

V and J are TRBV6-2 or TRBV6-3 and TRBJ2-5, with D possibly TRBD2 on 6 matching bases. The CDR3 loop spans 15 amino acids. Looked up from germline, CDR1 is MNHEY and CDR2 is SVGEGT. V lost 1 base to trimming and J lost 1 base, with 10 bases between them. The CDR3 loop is CASSYFGGTQETQYF. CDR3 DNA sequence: TGTGCCAGCAGTTACTTCGGCGGGACCCAAGAGACCCAGTACTTC.

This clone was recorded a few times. DNA of the CDR3: TGTGCTCGGGGGACAATGAACACTGAAGCTTTCTTT. This gives the protein CARGTMNTEAFF. The chain links TRBV30 to TRBJ1-1, with D possibly matching TRBD1 (6 bases). The CDR3 consists of 12 residues. Per germline, CDR1 GTSNPN and CDR2 SVGIG (reference sequence).

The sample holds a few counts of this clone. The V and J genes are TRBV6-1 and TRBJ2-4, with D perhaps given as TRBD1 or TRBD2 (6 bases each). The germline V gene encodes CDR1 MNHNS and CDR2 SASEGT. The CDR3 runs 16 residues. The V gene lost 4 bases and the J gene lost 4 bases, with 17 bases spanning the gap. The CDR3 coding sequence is TGTGCCAGCAGTGGTGGGTGGAGGGACAAAAAAAACATTCAGTACTTC. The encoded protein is CASSGGWRDKKNIQYF.

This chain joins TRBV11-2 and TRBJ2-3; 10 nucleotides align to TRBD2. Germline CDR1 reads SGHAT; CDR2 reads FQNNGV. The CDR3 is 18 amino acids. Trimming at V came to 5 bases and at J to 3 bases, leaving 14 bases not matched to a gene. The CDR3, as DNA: TGTGCCAGCAGCCCGACATTGTTAGCGGGAGGAGGAACAGATACGCAGTATTTT. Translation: CASSPTLLAGGGTDTQYF.

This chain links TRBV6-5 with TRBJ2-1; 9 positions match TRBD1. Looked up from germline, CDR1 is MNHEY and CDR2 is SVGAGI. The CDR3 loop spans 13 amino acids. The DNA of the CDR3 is TGTGTTACCGAGGACAGGGGTTTCAATGAGCAGTTCTTC. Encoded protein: CVTEDRGFNEQFF.

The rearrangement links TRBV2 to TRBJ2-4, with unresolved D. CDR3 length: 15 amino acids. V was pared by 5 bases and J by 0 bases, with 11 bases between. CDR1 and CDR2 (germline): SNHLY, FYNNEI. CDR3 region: CASSLENLAKNIQYF. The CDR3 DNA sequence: TGTGCCAGCAGTCTAGAAAATCTAGCCAAAAACATTCAGTACTTC.

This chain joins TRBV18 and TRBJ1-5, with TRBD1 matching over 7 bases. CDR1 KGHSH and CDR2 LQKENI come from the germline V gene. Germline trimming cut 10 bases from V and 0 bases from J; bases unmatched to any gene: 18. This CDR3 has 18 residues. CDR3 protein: CATIPTRDRKYSNQPQHF. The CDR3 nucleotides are TGTGCCACCATACCGACCAGGGACAGAAAATATAGCAATCAGCCCCAGCATTTT.

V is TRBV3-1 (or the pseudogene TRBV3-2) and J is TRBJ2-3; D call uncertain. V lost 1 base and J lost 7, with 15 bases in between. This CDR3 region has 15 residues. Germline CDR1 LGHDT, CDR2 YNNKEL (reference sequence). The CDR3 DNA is TGTGCCAGCAGCCAAGCCACGTCCTCGCAGTATACGCAGTATTTT. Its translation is CASSQATSSQYTQYF.

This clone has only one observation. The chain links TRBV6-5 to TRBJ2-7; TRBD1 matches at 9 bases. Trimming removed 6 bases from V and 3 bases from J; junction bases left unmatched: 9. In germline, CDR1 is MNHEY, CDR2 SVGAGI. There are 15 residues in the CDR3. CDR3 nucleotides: TGTGCCAGCAGCAGGGACAGGGTGGAACTCTACGAGCAGTACTTC. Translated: CASSRDRVELYEQYF.

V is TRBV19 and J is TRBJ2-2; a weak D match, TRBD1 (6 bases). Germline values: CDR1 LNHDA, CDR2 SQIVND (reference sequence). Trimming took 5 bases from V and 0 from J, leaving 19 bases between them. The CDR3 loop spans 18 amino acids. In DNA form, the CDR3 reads TGTGCCAGTAGTCCTAAAATGACAGGCTACGCGAACACCGGGGAGCTGTTTTTT. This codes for CASSPKMTGYANTGELFF.

DNA for the CDR3: TGTGCCAGCAGACAGATCTCTGGAAACACCATATATTTT. The encoded protein is CASRQISGNTIYF. V is TRBV27 and J is TRBJ1-3; D gene unclear. Germline V gene sequence: CDR1 MNHEY, CDR2 SMNVEV (reference sequence). The CDR3 sequence is 13 residues long. V was cut by 6 bases and J by 0 bases, with 6 bases left in between.

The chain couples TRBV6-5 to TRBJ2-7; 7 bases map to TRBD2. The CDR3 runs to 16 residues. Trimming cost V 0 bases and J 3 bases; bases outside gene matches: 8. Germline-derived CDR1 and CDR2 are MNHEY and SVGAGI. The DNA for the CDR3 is TGTGCCAGCAGTTACTCGTTGGCTGGGACTATCTACGAGCAGTACTTC. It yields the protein CASSYSLAGTIYEQYF.

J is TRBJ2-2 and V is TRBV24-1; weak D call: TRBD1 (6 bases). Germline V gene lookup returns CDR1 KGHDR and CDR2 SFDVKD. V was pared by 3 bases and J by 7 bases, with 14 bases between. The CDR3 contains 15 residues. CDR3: CATSDAGPRGGELFF. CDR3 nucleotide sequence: TGTGCCACCAGTGATGCGGGCCCCAGGGGCGGGGAGCTGTTTTTT.

CDR3 amino acids: CASSFGGVYEQYF. The CDR3 DNA follows: TGTGCCAGCAGTTTTGGAGGGGTCTACGAGCAGTACTTC. This chain connects TRBV28 to TRBJ2-7, with D perhaps TRBD2 (6 bases). The CDR3 consists of 13 residues. CDR1 and CDR2 from the germline V gene are MDHEN and SYDVKM. Trimming pared 3 bases from V and 3 bases from J, leaving 9 bases between.

CDR3 nucleotides: TGTGCCAGCAGCCCATGGACTAGCGGGAAGGGGGATACGCAGTATTTT. Its translation: CASSPWTSGKGDTQYF. The genes are TRBV7-6 and TRBJ2-3, with 12 bases aligning to TRBD2. Germline CDR1 is SGHVS and CDR2 is FNYEAQ. This CDR3 has 16 residues. With V trimmed by 5 bases and J by 6 bases, 9 bases remained unmatched.

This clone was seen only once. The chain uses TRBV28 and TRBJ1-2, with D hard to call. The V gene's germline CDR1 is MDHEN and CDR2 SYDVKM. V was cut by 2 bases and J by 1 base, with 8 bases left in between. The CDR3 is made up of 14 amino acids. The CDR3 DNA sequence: TGTGCCAGCAGTTTAACTTACAGTAACTATGGCTACACCTTC. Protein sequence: CASSLTYSNYGYTF.

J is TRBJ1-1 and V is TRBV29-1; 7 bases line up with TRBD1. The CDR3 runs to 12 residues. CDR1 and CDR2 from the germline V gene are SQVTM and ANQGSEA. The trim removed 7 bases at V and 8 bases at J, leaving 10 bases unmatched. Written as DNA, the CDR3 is TGCAGCGGGACAGGAGGCGGCGGGGAAGCTTTCTTT. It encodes CSGTGGGGEAFF.

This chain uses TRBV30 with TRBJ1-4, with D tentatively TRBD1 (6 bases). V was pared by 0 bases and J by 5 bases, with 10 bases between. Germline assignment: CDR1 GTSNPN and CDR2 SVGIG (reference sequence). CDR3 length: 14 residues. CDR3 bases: TGTGCCTGGAGTGTATTGGGACAAAATGAAAAACTGTTTTTT. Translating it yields CAWSVLGQNEKLFF.

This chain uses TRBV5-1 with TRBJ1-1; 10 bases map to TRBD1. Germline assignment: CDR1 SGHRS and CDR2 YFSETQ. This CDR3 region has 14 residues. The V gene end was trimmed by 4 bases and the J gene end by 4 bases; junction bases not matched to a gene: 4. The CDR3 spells CASSVGQGFTEAFF. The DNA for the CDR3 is TGCGCCAGCAGCGTGGGACAGGGGTTCACTGAAGCTTTCTTT.

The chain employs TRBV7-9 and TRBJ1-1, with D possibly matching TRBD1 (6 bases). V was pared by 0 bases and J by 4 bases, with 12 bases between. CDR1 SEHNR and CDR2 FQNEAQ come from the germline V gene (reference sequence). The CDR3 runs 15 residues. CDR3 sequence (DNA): TGTGCCAGCAGCTTAGCTGCAGGGGTCGGCACTGAAGCTTTCTTT. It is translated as CASSLAAGVGTEAFF.

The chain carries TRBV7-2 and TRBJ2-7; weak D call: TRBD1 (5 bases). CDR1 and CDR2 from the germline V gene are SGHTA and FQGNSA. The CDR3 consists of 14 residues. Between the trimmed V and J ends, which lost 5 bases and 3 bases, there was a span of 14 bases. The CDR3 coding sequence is TGTGCCAGCAGCCTACATCTAGGGGACTACGAGCAGTACTTC. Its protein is CASSLHLGDYEQYF. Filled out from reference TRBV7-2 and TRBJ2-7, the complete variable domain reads GAGVSQSPSNKVTEKGKDVELRCDPISGHTALYWYRQSLGQGLEFLIYFQGNSAPDKSGLPSDRFSAERTGGSVSTLTIQRTQQEDSAVYLCASSLHLGDYEQYFGPGTRLTVT.